The TCR beta chain under discussion was sequenced for a study of blood T cells in healthy people across ages. General study results and limits: Nothing was known about donor CMV status, and this possibly confounded expanded clonotype changes. With unsorted PBMCs, a conclusive comparison of naive versus antigen-experienced cells was not possible.

Points on this clonotype: Its antigen is unidentified.

Whenever a sample was processed, at least 7 million PBMCs were isolated. A second PCR of 7 to 11 cycles used a sample-barcoded 5' primer and a J-beta primer mix. TCRdb itself ran the 5' RACE reads through MiXCR, one entry per CDR3 protein. This table has about 580,000 distinct CDR3 sequences, 47% appearing once. The germline CDR1 and CDR2 sequences are ENHRY and SYGVKD. Between the trimmed V and J ends, which lost 3 bases and 9 bases, there was a span of 12 bases. The CDR3 covers 14 residues. The sequencing input was blood. This sequence joins TRBV10-3 and TRBJ1-6; D is unclear. This TCR was sampled from a man older than 75 in good health. The chain's CDR3 is CAISDPIALSPLHF. CDR3 sequence (DNA): TGTGCCATCAGTGACCCAATCGCCCTTTCACCCCTCCACTTT.